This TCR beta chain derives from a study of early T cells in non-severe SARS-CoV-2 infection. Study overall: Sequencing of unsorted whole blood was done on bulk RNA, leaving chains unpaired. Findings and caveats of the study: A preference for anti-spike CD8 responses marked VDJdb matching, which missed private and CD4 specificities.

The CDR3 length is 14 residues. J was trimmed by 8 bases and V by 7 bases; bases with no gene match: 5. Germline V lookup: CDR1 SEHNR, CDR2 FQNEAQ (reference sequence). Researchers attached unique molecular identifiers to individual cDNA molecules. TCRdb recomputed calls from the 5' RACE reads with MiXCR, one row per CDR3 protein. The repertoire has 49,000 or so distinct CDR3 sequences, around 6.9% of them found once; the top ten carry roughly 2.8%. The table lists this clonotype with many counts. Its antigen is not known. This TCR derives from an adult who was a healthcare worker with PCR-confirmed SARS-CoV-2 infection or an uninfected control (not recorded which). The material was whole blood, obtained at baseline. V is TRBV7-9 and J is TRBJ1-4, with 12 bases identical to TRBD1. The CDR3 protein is CASTSGTGGEKLFF. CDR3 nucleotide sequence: TGTGCCAGCACCTCTGGGACAGGGGGCGAAAAACTGTTTTTT.